Following are 23 T cell receptor beta chains from one sample sequenced in a study of T cell responses to AZD1222 COVID-19 vaccine. The assay was immunoSEQ multiplex PCR, and TCRdb's table has in-frame clones only and misses some. The sample holds approximately 200,000 clones, around 92% seen once. Sequences were derived from peripheral blood, sampled on day 0 of AZD1222 vaccination. The receptors derive from an adult in good health.

The V gene is TRBV10-3, the J gene TRBJ2-7; perhaps TRBD1 as D (6 bases). Germline V gene lookup returns CDR1 ENHRY and CDR2 SYGVKD. The CDR3 runs 13 residues. Deletions cut 10 bases from V and 1 base from J, with 14 bases between. In nucleotides, the CDR3 is TGTGCCAGCTACGGGACACCTTCCTACGAGCAGTACTTC. Encoded protein: CASYGTPSYEQYF.

DNA for the CDR3: TGTGCCAGCAGCTTGAGGGGTGGGGCTCTGAACACTGAAGCTTTCTTT. Translating gives CASSLRGGALNTEAFF. The V call is TRBV5-4, the J call TRBJ1-1; possible D gene TRBD1, 5 bases. Germline V gives CDR1 SGHNT, CDR2 YYREEE (reference sequence). The CDR3 covers 16 residues. The V end was cut by 1 base, the J end by 0 bases, with 13 bases between.

The chain couples TRBV7-8 to TRBJ2-7; a possible D gene is TRBD1 (6 bases). Trimming took 2 bases from V and 5 from J, leaving 10 bases between them. Germline V gene lookup returns CDR1 SGHVS and CDR2 FQNEAQ. The CDR3 is 13 residues long. Here the CDR3 reads CASSLLQGDEQYF. CDR3 nucleotides: TGTGCCAGCAGCTTACTACAGGGTGACGAGCAGTACTTC.

J is TRBJ1-2 and V is TRBV5-1, with D perhaps matching TRBD1 (5 bases). Germline-derived CDR1 and CDR2 are SGHRS and YFSETQ. The CDR3 consists of 13 residues. Trimming cost V 0 bases and J 7 bases, with 10 bases left between them. In nucleotides, the CDR3 is TGCGCCAGCAGCTTGGCAGGGTGGAGTGGCTACACCTTC. It specifies CASSLAGWSGYTF. Full variable domain (remainder filled in from reference TRBV5-1 and TRBJ1-2): KAGVTQTPRYLIKTRGQQVTLSCSPISGHRSVSWYQQTPGQGLQFLFEYFSETQRNKGNFPGRFSGRQFSNSRSEMNVSTLELGDSALYLCASSLAGWSGYTFGSGTRLTVV.

This sequence joins TRBV27 and TRBJ2-2; a weak D match, TRBD2 (6 bases). The V end lost 3 bases, the J end lost 0 bases, and 17 bases lay between the germline ends. The CDR3 consists of 18 residues. Germline V gene sequence: CDR1 MNHEY, CDR2 SMNVEV (reference sequence). The CDR3, as DNA: TGTGCCAGCAGTTTCCTAGGGAGGAGGGAGGCGAACACCGGGGAGCTGTTTTTT. As protein: CASSFLGRREANTGELFF.

The chain combines TRBV10-2 with TRBJ2-2; TRBD2 agrees at 8 bases. Germline V lookup: CDR1 WSHSY, CDR2 SAAADI. V lost 3 bases and J lost 0; bases outside the gene matches: 3. The CDR3 consists of 16 residues. The CDR3 nucleotides are TGCGCCAGCAGTGAAGGAGCGGGAGCGAACACCGGGGAGCTGTTTTTT. Translated: CASSEGAGANTGELFF.

This rearrangement joins TRBV11-2 to TRBJ2-2; no clear D gene. The germline CDR1 and CDR2 sequences are SGHAT and FQNNGV. V lost 5 bases and J lost 8, with 9 bases in between. The CDR3 has 12 amino acids. The CDR3 loop reads CASSVPIGELFF. The CDR3 region has the DNA TGTGCCAGCAGCGTCCCGATAGGGGAGCTGTTTTTT.

The chain couples TRBV9 to TRBJ2-1; a weak D match, TRBD2 (6 bases). Trimming took off 9 bases at V and 8 bases at J, with 12 bases between the two ends. Germline V lookup: CDR1 SGDLS, CDR2 YYNGEE. This CDR3 contains 11 residues. This CDR3 is CAMRASDEQFF. In DNA, the CDR3 is TGTGCCATGAGGGCTAGCGATGAGCAGTTCTTC.

This chain uses TRBV30 with TRBJ1-1; 11 nucleotides align to TRBD1. The trim removed 4 bases at V and 6 bases at J, leaving 10 bases unmatched. The CDR3 spans 15 residues. The V gene's germline CDR1 is GTSNPN and CDR2 SVGIG (reference sequence). The CDR3: CAWTRTGGGFSEAFF. The DNA of the CDR3 is TGTGCCTGGACTCGGACAGGGGGCGGGTTTTCTGAAGCTTTCTTT.

As to this clone: One junction end disagrees with the germline gene, perhaps due to a read error. The V gene is TRBV19, the J gene TRBJ1-4; D is perhaps TRBD1 (5 bases). CDR1 and CDR2 (germline): LNHDA, SQIVND (reference sequence). The length of the CDR3 is 15 residues. CDR3 DNA: TGTGCCAGTAGCATAGTGGGGCTCGGTAATGAAAAACTGTTTTTT. It yields the protein CASSIVGLGNEKLFF.

The DNA for the CDR3 is TGCGCCAGCAGCTTGGCCGGGAGCTCCTACGAGCAGTACTTC. As protein: CASSLAGSSYEQYF. This chain uses TRBV5-1 with TRBJ2-7; maybe TRBD2 (6 bases). There are 14 residues in the CDR3. Germline CDR1 is SGHRS and CDR2 is YFSETQ. V was clipped by 0 bases and J by 0 bases, with 7 bases between them.

This clone was counted a single time. A read error may account for a junction end that differs from germline. This chain links TRBV2 with TRBJ1-2; a weak D match, TRBD1 (6 bases). Germline V gene lookup returns CDR1 SNHLY and CDR2 FYNNEI. This CDR3 is 15 amino acids long. In nucleotides, the CDR3 is TGTGCCAGCAGCGAAGGGGACAAGTTTGGCTATGGCTACACCTTC. Translated: CASSEGDKFGYGYTF.

A word on this clone: The same CDR3 arises from other DNA sequences in this sample as well. This chain joins TRBV12-3 or TRBV12-4 and TRBJ1-4; D is perhaps TRBD1 (6 bases). Deletions cut 2 bases from V and 8 bases from J, with 6 bases between. The CDR3 loop spans 12 amino acids. The CDR3 sequence is CASSLTGEKLFF. CDR3 in DNA: TGTGCCAGCAGTTTAACAGGGGAAAAACTGTTTTTT.

About this clone: Other DNA sequences in this sample translate to the same CDR3. The V gene is TRBV5-1, the J gene TRBJ2-7, with a possible D match to TRBD1 (5 bases). Germline V gives CDR1 SGHRS, CDR2 YFSETQ. The CDR3 extends over 13 amino acids. Trimming pared 0 bases from V and 4 bases from J, leaving 8 bases between. The chain's CDR3 is CASSLGQSYEQYF. CDR3 bases: TGCGCCAGCAGCTTGGGACAGAGTTACGAGCAGTACTTC.

The chain carries TRBV4-3 and TRBJ2-7; D remains ambiguous. The CDR3 loop spans 14 amino acids. The V gene lost 0 bases and the J gene lost 7 bases, with 13 bases spanning the gap. Germline V lookup: CDR1 LGHNA, CDR2 YSLEER. The DNA for the CDR3 is TGCGCCAGCAGCCAAGATCTCAGACTGGAAGAGCAGTACTTC. Encoded protein: CASSQDLRLEEQYF.

This clone occurred once. The chain is built from TRBV5-5 and TRBJ2-7; 9 bases are a match to TRBD2. V was pared by 0 bases and J by 2 bases, with 3 bases of the junction left unmatched. The CDR3 spans 15 residues. In germline, CDR1 is SGHKS, CDR2 YYEKEE (reference sequence). The CDR3 DNA is TGTGCCAGCAGCTTGGAAGCGGGAGGCGCCTACGAGCAGTACTTC. Its protein product is CASSLEAGGAYEQYF.

The chain is built from TRBV7-8 and TRBJ1-1, with 7 bases fitting TRBD1. CDR1 SGHVS and CDR2 FQNEAQ come from the germline V gene. This CDR3 is 13 amino acids long. The V gene end was trimmed by 1 base and the J gene end by 9 bases; junction bases not matched to a gene: 5. In DNA form, the CDR3 reads TGTGCCAGCAGCTTAGATACGACAGGGCAAGCTTTCTTT. This translates into CASSLDTTGQAFF.

The rearrangement joins TRBV7-9 to TRBJ1-1; D is uncertain. Germline CDR1 and CDR2: SEHNR and FQNEAQ (reference sequence). The ends were cut back, 6 bases at V and 1 base at J, with 9 bases in the middle. The CDR3 spans 13 residues. The CDR3 loop reads CASRASWNTEAFF. In nucleotides, the CDR3 is TGTGCCAGCAGGGCTTCTTGGAACACTGAAGCTTTCTTT.

The chain recombines TRBV9 with TRBJ2-1, with D possibly TRBD2 on 5 matching bases. The CDR3 consists of 14 residues. Trimming took off 0 bases at V and 9 bases at J, with 13 bases between the two ends. Per germline, CDR1 SGDLS and CDR2 YYNGEE. In DNA form, the CDR3 reads TGTGCCAGCAGCGTAGTTGGTGGGAGAGGTGAGCAGTTCTTC. Its translation: CASSVVGGRGEQFF.

The genes are TRBV28 and TRBJ2-7; TRBD1 is a possible D gene (5 bases). CDR1 is MDHEN, CDR2 SYDVKM, per germline. V lost 2 bases to trimming and J lost 2 bases, with 10 bases between them. This CDR3 is built from 14 residues. The CDR3 region has the DNA TGTGCCAGCAGTTTACTACAGGCCCCCTACGAGCAGTACTTC. Translated: CASSLLQAPYEQYF.

V gene TRBV27 combines with J gene TRBJ2-7; the match to TRBD2 covers 10 bases. Germline values: CDR1 MNHEY, CDR2 SMNVEV (reference sequence). The trim removed 6 bases at V and 7 bases at J, leaving 9 bases unmatched. The CDR3 is made up of 14 amino acids. The CDR3 coding sequence is TGTGCCAGCAGAATCCTAGCGGGAGAAGGTGAGCAGTACTTC. Its translation is CASRILAGEGEQYF.

The chain recombines TRBV25-1 with TRBJ1-6; a weak D match, TRBD1 (6 bases). Germline CDR1 and CDR2: MGHDK and SYGVNS. V was pared by 6 bases and J by 6 bases, with 15 bases between. The CDR3 consists of 15 residues. DNA for the CDR3: TGTGCCAGCAGGGCCCATACAGGGTTTAATTCACCCCTCCACTTT. This encodes CASRAHTGFNSPLHF.

The chain has TRBV28 and TRBJ2-1, with D hard to call. Germline V gene lookup returns CDR1 MDHEN and CDR2 SYDVKM. The CDR3 totals 13 residues. Trimming shortened V by 2 bases and J by 6 bases, and 8 bases separated the two germline ends. This CDR3 reads CASSLILGNEQFF. The DNA for the CDR3 is TGTGCCAGCAGTTTAATCCTCGGCAATGAGCAGTTCTTC. The complete variable domain, with remaining parts taken from reference TRBV28 and TRBJ2-1, reads DVKVTQSSRYLVKRTGEKVFLECVQDMDHENMFWYRQDPGLGLRLIYFSYDVKMKEKGDIPEGYSVSREKKERFSLILESASTNQTSMYLCASSLILGNEQFFGPGTRLTVL.